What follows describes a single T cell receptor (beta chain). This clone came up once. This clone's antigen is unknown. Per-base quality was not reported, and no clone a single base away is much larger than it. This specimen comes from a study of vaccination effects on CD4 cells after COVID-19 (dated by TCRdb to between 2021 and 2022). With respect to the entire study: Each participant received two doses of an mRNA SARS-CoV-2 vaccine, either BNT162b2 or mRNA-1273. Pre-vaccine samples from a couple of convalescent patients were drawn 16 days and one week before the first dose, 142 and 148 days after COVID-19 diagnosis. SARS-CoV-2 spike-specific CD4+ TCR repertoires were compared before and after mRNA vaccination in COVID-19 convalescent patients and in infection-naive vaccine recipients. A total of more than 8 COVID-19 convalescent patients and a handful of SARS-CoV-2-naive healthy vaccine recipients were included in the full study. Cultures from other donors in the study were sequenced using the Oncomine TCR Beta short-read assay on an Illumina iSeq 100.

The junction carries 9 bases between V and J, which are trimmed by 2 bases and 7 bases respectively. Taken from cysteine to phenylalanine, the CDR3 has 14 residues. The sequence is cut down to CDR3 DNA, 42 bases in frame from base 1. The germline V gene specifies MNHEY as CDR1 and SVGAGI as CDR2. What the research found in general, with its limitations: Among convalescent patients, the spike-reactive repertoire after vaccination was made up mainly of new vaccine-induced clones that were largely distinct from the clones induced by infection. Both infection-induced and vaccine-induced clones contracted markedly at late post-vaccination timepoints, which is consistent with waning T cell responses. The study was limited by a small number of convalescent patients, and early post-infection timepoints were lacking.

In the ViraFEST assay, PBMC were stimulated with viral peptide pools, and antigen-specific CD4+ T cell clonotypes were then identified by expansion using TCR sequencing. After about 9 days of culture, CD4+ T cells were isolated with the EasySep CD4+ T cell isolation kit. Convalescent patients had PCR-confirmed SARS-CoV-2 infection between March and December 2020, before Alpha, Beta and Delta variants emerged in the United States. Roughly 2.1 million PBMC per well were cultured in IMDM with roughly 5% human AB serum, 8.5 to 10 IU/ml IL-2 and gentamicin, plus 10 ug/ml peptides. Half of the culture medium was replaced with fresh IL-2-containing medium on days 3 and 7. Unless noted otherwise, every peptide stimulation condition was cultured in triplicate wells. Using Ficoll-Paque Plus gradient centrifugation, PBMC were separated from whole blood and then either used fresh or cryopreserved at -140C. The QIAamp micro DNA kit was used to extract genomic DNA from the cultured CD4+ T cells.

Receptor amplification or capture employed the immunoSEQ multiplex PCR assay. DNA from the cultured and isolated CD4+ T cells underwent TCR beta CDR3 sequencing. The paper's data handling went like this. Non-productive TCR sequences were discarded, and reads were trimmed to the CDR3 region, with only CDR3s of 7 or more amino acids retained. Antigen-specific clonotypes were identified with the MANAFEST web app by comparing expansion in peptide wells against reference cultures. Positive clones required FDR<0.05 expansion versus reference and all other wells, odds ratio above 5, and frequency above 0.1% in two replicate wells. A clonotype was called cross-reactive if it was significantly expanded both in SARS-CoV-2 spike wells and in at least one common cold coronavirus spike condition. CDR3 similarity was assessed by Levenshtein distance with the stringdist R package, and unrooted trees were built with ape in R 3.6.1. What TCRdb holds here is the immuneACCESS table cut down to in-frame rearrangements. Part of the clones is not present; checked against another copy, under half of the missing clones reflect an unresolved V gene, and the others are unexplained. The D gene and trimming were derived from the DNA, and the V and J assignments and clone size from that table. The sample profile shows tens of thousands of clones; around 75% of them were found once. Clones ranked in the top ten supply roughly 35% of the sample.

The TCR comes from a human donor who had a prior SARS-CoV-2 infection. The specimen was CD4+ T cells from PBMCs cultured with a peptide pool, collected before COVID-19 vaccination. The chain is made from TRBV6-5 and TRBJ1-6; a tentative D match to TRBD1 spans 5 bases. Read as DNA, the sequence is TGTGCCAGCAGTTACAGGGGCTGGAATTCACCCCTCCACTTT. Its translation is CASSYRGWNSPLHF.